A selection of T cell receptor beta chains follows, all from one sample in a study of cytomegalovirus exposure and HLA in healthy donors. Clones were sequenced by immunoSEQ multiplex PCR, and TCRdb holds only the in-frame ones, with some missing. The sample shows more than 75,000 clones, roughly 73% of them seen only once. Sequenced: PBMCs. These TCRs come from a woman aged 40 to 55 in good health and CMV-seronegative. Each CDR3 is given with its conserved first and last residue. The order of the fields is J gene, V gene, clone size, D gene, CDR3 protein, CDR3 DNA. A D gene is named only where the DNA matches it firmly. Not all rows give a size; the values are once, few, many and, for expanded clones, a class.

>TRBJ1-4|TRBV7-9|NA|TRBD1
CASSLTGTGVNEKLFF
TGTGCCAGCAGCTTAACAGGGACAGGCGTTAATGAAAAACTGTTTTTT
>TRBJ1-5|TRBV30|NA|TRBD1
CAWSRDSNNQPQHF
TGTGCCTGGAGTCGGGACAGTAACAATCAGCCCCAGCATTTT
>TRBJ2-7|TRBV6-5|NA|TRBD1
CASSPGTGRYEQYF
TGTGCCAGCAGCCCTGGGACAGGGCGCTACGAGCAGTACTTC
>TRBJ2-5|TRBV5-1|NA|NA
CASSSGLGKETQYF
TGCGCCAGCAGCTCCGGGTTGGGTAAGGAGACCCAGTACTTC
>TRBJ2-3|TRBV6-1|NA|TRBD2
CASRRGGGTDTQYF
TGTGCCAGCAGGCGGGGGGGTGGTACAGATACGCAGTATTTT
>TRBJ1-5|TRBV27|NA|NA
CASSVRGAKDLGNQPQHF
TGTGCCAGCAGTGTTCGGGGGGCTAAAGATCTGGGTAATCAGCCCCAGCATTTT
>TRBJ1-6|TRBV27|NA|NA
CASSSGIRSSYNSPLHF
TGTGCCAGCAGTTCAGGGATCCGGAGCTCCTATAATTCACCCCTCCACTTT
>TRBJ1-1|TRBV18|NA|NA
CASSPGHPMNTEAFF
TGTGCCAGCTCACCGGGACACCCCATGAACACTGAAGCTTTCTTT
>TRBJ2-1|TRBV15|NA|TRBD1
CATSRTGDPYNEQFF
TGTGCCACCAGCCGCACAGGGGATCCTTACAATGAGCAGTTCTTC
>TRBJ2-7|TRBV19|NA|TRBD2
CASSMGLAGGLYEQYF
TGTGCCAGTAGTATGGGACTAGCGGGGGGACTCTACGAGCAGTACTTC
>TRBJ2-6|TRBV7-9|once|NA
CASSLTGFGANVLTF
TGTGCCAGCAGCTTAACGGGGTTCGGGGCCAACGTCCTGACTTTC
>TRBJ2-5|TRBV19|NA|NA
CASSKGVLETQYF
TGTGCCAGTAGTAAGGGGGTTTTGGAGACCCAGTACTTC
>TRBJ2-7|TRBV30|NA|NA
CAWSLAGAGGIYEQYF
TGTGCCTGGAGCCTCGCGGGGGCAGGGGGCATCTACGAGCAGTACTTC
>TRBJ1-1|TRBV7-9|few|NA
CASSLAQQVTNTEAFF
TGTGCCAGCAGCTTAGCGCAGCAGGTGACGAACACTGAAGCTTTCTTT
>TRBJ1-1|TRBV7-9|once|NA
CASSFDPGFGPVTEAFF
TGTGCCAGCAGCTTCGACCCGGGGTTTGGGCCAGTCACTGAAGCTTTCTTT
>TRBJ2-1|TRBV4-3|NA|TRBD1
CASSQEGQVEGQQFF
TGCGCCAGCAGCCAGGAGGGACAGGTAGAGGGGCAGCAGTTCTTC
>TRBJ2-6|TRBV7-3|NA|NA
CASSLTFGDSGANVLTF
TGTGCCAGCAGCTTAACGTTTGGAGACTCTGGGGCCAACGTCCTGACTTTC
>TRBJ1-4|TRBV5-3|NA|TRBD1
CARSFYQGQEPEITTNEKLFF
TGTGCCAGAAGCTTCTATCAAGGACAGGAGCCCGAAATAACAACTAATGAAAAACTGTTTTTT
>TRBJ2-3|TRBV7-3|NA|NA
CASSFSPSGDTQYF
TGTGCCAGCAGCTTCTCCCCTTCAGGGGATACGCAGTATTTT
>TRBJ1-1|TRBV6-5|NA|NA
CASSYTDRGGNTEAFF
TGTGCCAGCAGTTACACCGATAGGGGCGGGAACACTGAAGCTTTCTTT